What follows is one T cell receptor beta chain and its context. No antigen is known for it. The data are from a study of shared clonotypes between healthy human individuals. Study-level background: Donor composition was a couple of women and a few men, aged 18 to 49.

Study-wide points: Clonotypes not shared had lower generation probabilities than those common to all four donors. Naive subsets typically showed greater estimated richness than memory subsets.

Caucasian adults living in Nashville, Tennessee, provided all samples. Germline CDR1 reads MNHEY; CDR2 reads SVGAGI. The ends lost 5 bases at V and 7 bases at J; junction bases unmatched: 8. The CDR3 is made up of 13 amino acids. Only in-frame clones appear in the TCRdb table, and some are missing; sequencing was by immunoSEQ multiplex PCR. The sample carries hundreds of thousands of clones, approximately 75% recorded once. This rearrangement joins TRBV6-5 to TRBJ2-7; 7 positions match TRBD2. Sequencing was performed on memory CD4+ T cells sorted from blood. Subset given: CD45RA-negative fraction. This sequence originates from a woman in her 30s in good health. This CDR3 reads CASSGMGRGEQYF. Written as DNA, the CDR3 is TGTGCCAGCAGTGGGATGGGGCGGGGGGAGCAGTACTTC.